This T cell receptor (beta chain) originates from a study of graft-versus-host responses after intestinal transplantation. Background on the study: Multivisceral, liver-intestinal, or isolated intestinal grafts went to recipients. Each patient got anti-thymocyte globulin induction, then tacrolimus and steroids for roughly 3 years.

This CDR3 is 15 amino acids long. V was clipped by 4 bases and J by 2 bases, with 15 bases between them. Germline CDR1 reads KGHSH; CDR2 reads LQKENI. Generated by immunoSEQ multiplex PCR, the TCRdb table keeps only in-frame clones and is missing some. Among around 100,000 clones listed, roughly nine tenths were seen once. This clone was found a few times. Antigen unknown. Study-level findings and limits: When patients had graft-donor T cell macrochimerism, their allografts held high graft-versus-host to host-versus-graft clonal ratios. Early post-transplant declines in HvG were associated with peak levels of circulating GvH clones.

The TCR was taken from a human donor who was the organ donor for an intestinal transplant. Sequences were derived from unstimulated CD4+ T cells sorted from spleen or lymph node cells, sampled before transplant. The chain employs TRBV18 and TRBJ2-7, with a possible D match to TRBD1 (6 bases). The CDR3, as DNA: TGTGCCAGCTCACGTACAGGGTCTACCGCCTACGAGCAGTACTTC. This codes for CASSRTGSTAYEQYF. Together with reference TRBV18 and TRBJ2-7, the CDR3 gives the full variable domain: NAGVMQNPRHLVRRRGQEARLRCSPMKGHSHVYWYRQLPEEGLKFMVYLQKENIIDESGMPKERFSAEFPKEGPSILRIQQVVRGDSAAYFCASSRTGSTAYEQYFGPGTRLTVT.